Listed below are T cell receptor beta chains from one sample, sequenced in a study of T-cell reconstitution after alpha-beta-depleted transplantation in children. A single record per CDR3 protein comes from TCRdb applying MiXCR to the PCR reads. The repertoire holds about 580,000 distinct CDR3 sequences, with about a quarter as singletons. The sequencing used PBMCs, collected before TCRalphabeta/CD19-depleted stem cell transplant. All receptors derive from a boy under three years old with Wiskott-Aldrich syndrome, due to receive a stem cell transplant. CDR3s include the opening cysteine and the closing phenylalanine or tryptophan. The D gene is left open where the match is weak. Size is stated for part of the rows, as once, few or many counts, or as a class when the clone is expanded.

clone_size	j_call	d_call	v_call	cdr3_aa	cdr3_nt
.	TRBJ2-1	.	TRBV5-1	CASSLYWGKSGTYSYNEQFF	TGCGCCAGCAGCTTGTATTGGGGCAAGTCCGGGACTTACTCCTACAATGAGCAGTTCTTC
few	TRBJ2-7	.	TRBV5-1	CASSLVQGNEQYF	TGCGCCAGCAGCTTGGTCCAGGGTAACGAGCAGTACTTC
few	TRBJ1-5	TRBD1	TRBV5-1	CASSSGTGGGQPQHF	TGCGCCAGCAGCTCTGGGACAGGGGGCGGTCAGCCCCAGCATTTT
.	TRBJ1-3	.	TRBV5-1	CASSLDVYSGNTIYF	TGCGCCAGCAGCTTGGACGTTTACTCTGGAAACACCATATATTTT
.	TRBJ2-3	.	TRBV5-1	CASSSSEYTDTQYF	TGCGCCAGCTCTTCTAGCGAATACACAGATACGCAGTATTTT
few	TRBJ1-2	.	TRBV5-1	CASSLGKTLDGYTF	TGCGCCAGCAGCTTGGGGAAGACATTGGATGGCTACACCTTC
.	TRBJ2-4	.	TRBV15	CATSRDNSGTWGLTNIQYF	TGTGCCACCAGCAGAGATAATTCCGGGACATGGGGACTTACAAACATTCAGTACTTC
.	TRBJ2-3	TRBD1	TRBV28	CASSLYRGGTDTQYF	TGTGCCAGCAGTTTGTACAGGGGTGGTACAGATACGCAGTATTTT
few	TRBJ1-2	.	TRBV27	CASSTRTNYGYTF	TGTGCCAGCAGTACAAGAACTAACTATGGCTACACCTTC
few	TRBJ2-3	.	TRBV5-1	CASSLAAGFGTDTQYF	TGCGCCAGCAGCTTGGCCGCGGGTTTTGGCACAGATACGCAGTATTTT